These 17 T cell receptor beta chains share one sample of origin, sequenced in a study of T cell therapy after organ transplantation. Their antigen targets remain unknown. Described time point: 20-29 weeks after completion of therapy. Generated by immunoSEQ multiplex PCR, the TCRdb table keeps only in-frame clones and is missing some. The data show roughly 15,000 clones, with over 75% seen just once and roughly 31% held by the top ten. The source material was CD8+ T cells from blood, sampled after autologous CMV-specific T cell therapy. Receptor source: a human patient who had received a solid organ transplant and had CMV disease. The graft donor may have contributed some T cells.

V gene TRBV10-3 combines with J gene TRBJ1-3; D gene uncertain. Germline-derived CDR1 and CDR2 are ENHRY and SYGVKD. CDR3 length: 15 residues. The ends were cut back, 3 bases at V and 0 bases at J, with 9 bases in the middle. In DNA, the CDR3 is TGTGCCATCAGTGATGGGGAAAACTCTGGAAACACCATATATTTT. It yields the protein CAISDGENSGNTIYF.

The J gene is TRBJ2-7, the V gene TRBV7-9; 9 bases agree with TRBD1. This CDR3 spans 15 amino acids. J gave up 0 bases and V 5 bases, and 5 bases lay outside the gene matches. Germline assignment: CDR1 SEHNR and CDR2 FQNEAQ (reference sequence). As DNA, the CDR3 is TGTGCCAGCAGCCGGACAGGGGCGTACTCCTACGAGCAGTACTTC. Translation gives CASSRTGAYSYEQYF. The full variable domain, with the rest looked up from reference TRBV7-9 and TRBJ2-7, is DTGVSQNPRHKITKRGQNVTFRCDPISEHNRLYWYRQTLGQGPEFLTYFQNEAQLEKSRLLSDRFSAERPKGSFSTLEIQRTEQGDSAMYLCASSRTGAYSYEQYFGPGTRLTVT.

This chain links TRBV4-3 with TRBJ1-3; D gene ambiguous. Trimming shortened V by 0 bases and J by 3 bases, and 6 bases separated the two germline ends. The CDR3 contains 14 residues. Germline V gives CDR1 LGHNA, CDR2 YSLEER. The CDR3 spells CASSQDTVGNTIYF. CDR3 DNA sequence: TGCGCCAGCAGCCAAGACACGGTTGGAAACACCATATATTTT.

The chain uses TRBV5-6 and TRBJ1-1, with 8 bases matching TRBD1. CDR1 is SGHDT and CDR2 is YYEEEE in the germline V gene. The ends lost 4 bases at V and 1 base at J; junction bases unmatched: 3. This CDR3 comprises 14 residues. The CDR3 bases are TGTGCCAGCAGCGCAGGGACAGGGAACACTGAAGCTTTCTTT. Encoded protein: CASSAGTGNTEAFF. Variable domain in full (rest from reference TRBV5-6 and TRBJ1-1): DAGVTQSPTHLIKTRGQQVTLRCSPKSGHDTVSWYQQALGQGPQFIFQYYEEEERQRGNFPDRFSGHQFPNYSSELNVNALLLGDSALYLCASSAGTGNTEAFFGQGTRLTVV.

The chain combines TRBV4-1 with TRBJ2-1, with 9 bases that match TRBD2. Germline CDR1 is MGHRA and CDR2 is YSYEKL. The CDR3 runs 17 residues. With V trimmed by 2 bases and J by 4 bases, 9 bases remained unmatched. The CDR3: CASSQQSSGRIYNEQFF. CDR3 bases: TGCGCCAGCAGCCAACAGAGTAGCGGGAGAATATACAATGAGCAGTTCTTC.

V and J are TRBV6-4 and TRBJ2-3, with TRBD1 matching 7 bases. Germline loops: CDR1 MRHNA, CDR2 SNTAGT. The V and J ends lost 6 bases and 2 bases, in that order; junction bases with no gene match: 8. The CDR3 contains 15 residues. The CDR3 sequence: CASSPGGSVTDTQYF. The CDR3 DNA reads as TGTGCCAGCAGCCCAGGGGGATCAGTCACAGATACGCAGTATTTT.

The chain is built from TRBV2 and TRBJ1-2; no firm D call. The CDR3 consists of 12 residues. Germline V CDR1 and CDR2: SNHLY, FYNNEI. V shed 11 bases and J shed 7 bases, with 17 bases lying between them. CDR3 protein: CAAWEGSVGYTF. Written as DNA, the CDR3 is TGTGCCGCCTGGGAGGGTTCGGTTGGCTACACCTTC.

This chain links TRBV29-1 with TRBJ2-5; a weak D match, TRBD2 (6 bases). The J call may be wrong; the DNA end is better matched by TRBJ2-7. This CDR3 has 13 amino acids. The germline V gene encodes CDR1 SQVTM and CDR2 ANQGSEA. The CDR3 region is CSVGGSGSYEQYF. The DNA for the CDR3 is TGCAGCGTTGGTGGTAGCGGCTCCTACGAGCAGTACTTC.

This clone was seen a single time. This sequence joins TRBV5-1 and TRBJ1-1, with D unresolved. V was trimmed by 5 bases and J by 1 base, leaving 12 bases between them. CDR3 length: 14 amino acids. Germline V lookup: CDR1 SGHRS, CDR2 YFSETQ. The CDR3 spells CASRIPAPNTEAFF. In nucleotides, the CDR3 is TGCGCCAGCAGGATTCCGGCCCCGAACACTGAAGCTTTCTTT.

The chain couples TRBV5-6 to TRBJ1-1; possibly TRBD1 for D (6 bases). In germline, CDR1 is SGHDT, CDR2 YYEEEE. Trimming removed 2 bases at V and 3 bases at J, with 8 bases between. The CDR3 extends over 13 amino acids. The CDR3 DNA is TGTGCCAGCAGCTTAGGGGGGGACACTGAAGCTTTCTTT. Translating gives CASSLGGDTEAFF. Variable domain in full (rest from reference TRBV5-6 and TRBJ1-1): DAGVTQSPTHLIKTRGQQVTLRCSPKSGHDTVSWYQQALGQGPQFIFQYYEEEERQRGNFPDRFSGHQFPNYSSELNVNALLLGDSALYLCASSLGGDTEAFFGQGTRLTVV.

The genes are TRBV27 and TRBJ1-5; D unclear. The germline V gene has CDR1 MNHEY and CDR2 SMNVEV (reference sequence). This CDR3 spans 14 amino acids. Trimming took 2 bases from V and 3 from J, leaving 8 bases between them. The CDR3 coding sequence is TGTGCCAGCAGTTTAGGCCAGGACAATCAGCCCCAGCATTTT. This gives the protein CASSLGQDNQPQHF.

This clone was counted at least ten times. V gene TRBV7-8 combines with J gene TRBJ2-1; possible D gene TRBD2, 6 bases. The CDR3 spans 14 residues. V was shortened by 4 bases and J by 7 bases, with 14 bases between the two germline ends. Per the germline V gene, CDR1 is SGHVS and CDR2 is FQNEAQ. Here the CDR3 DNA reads TGTGCCAGCAGCTCTAGCCCGACTAGGAATGAGCAGTTCTTC. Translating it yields CASSSSPTRNEQFF.

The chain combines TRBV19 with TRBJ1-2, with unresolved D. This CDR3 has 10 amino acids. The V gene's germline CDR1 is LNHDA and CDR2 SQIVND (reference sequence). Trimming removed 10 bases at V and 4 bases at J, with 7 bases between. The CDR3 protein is CATFTYGYTF. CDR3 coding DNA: TGTGCCACCTTCACCTATGGCTACACCTTC.

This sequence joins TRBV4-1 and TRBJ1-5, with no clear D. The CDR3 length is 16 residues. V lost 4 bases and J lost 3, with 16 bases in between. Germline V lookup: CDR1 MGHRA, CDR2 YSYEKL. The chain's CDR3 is CASSLEDPGINQPQHF. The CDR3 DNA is TGCGCCAGCAGCCTAGAAGACCCGGGGATCAATCAGCCCCAGCATTTT.

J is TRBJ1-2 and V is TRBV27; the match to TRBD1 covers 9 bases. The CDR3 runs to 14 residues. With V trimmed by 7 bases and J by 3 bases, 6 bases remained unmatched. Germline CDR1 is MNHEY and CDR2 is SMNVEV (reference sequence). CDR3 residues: CASTGTGSHYGYTF. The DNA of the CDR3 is TGTGCCAGCACCGGGACAGGGTCGCACTATGGCTACACCTTC.

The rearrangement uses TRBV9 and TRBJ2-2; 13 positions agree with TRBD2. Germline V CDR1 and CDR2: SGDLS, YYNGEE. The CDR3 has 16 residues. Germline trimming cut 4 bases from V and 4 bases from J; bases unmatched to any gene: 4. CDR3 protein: CASSRTSGRATGELFF. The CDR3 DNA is TGTGCCAGCAGCCGTACTAGCGGGAGGGCCACCGGGGAGCTGTTTTTT.

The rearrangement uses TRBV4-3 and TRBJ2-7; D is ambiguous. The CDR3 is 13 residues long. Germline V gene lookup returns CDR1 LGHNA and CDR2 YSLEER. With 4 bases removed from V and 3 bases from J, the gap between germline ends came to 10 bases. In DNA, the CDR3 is TGCGCCAGCAGCCCTCCCAGGAACTACGAGCAGTACTTC. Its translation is CASSPPRNYEQYF.